Sequencing of this T cell receptor beta chain was carried out in a study of control samples from healthy donors and cancer patients. The method was immunoSEQ multiplex PCR; TCRdb's version includes in-frame clones alone and lacks a portion of them. The sample lists 100,000 to 150,000 clones, around 87% occurring once. This clone was seen a few times. The same CDR3 can be traced to other DNA sequences in this sample. Trimming removed 3 bases at V and 5 bases at J, with 11 bases between. Germline-derived CDR1 and CDR2 are SGHRS and YFSETQ. The CDR3 spans 13 residues. This clonotype was obtained from a man aged 40-49 years in good health. The specimen was blood. This rearrangement joins TRBV5-1 to TRBJ2-5; a possible D gene is TRBD1 (6 bases). CDR3 residues: CASSSQGGETQYF. The DNA for the CDR3 is TGCGCCAGCAGCTCACAGGGTGGGGAGACCCAGTACTTC. The variable domain in full, completed from reference TRBV5-1 and TRBJ2-5, reads KAGVTQTPRYLIKTRGQQVTLSCSPISGHRSVSWYQQTPGQGLQFLFEYFSETQRNKGNFPGRFSGRQFSNSRSEMNVSTLELGDSALYLCASSSQGGETQYFGPGTRLLVL.